A selection of T cell receptor beta chains follows, all from one sample in a study of T cells in Graves' hyperthyroidism and ophthalmopathy. TCRdb ran MiXCR on the multiplex PCR reads and lists one entry per CDR3 protein. The table includes a few hundred thousand distinct CDR3 sequences, roughly a sixth detected once. Sequencing was performed on blood. The origin of the receptors is a woman in her 40s with Graves' ophthalmopathy. Each CDR3 is given with its conserved first and last residue. A D gene is named only where the DNA matches it firmly. Size is stated for part of the rows, as once, few or many counts, or as a class when the clone is expanded.

D: TRBD2
J: TRBJ2-1
size: -
V: TRBV12-5
DNA: TGTGCTAGTGGTCTCGGGACTAGCGGTTTTGGTGATGAGCAGTTCTTC
CDR3: CASGLGTSGFGDEQFF

D: TRBD2
J: TRBJ2-3
size: many
V: TRBV6-1
DNA: TGTGCCAGCAGCATGACTAGCGGGGGGGATACGCAGTATTTT
CDR3: CASSMTSGGDTQYF

D: TRBD2
J: TRBJ2-1
size: -
V: TRBV5-1
DNA: TGCGCCAGCAGCTCAAGCGGGACTAGCGGGGGCCACTCCTACAATGAGCAGTTCTTC
CDR3: CASSSSGTSGGHSYNEQFF

D: TRBD1
J: TRBJ2-3
size: many
V: TRBV10-1
DNA: TGCGCCAGCAGTGATGCAGGGGGTATGGATACGCAGTATTTT
CDR3: CASSDAGGMDTQYF

D: -
J: TRBJ2-3
size: -
V: TRBV7-9
DNA: -
CDR3: CASSSIRPTYEQYFGPGTDTQYF

D: TRBD2
J: TRBJ2-1
size: many
V: TRBV27
DNA: TGTGCCAGCAGTTCCCCCCGACTAGCGGCCAATGAGCAGTTCTTC
CDR3: CASSSPRLAANEQFF

D: TRBD1
J: TRBJ1-5
size: many
V: TRBV28
DNA: TGTGCCAGCAGTTTGGGGACAGGGGGTCTAACCCAGCATTTT
CDR3: CASSLGTGGLTQHF

D: -
J: TRBJ1-4
size: few
V: TRBV15
DNA: TGTGCCACCAGTAGCGCGGCCGGCCGGGAAAAACTGTTTTTT
CDR3: CATSSAAGREKLFF

D: TRBD1
J: TRBJ2-7
size: -
V: TRBV6-2/TRBV6-3
DNA: TGTGCCAGCAGTTACAGACAGGGGGGCTACGAGCAGTACTTC
CDR3: CASSYRQGGYEQYF

D: -
J: TRBJ2-7
size: -
V: TRBV15
DNA: TGTGCCACCAGCGCTCAATCAGGGGTTTGTGTCACCGAGCAGTACTTC
CDR3: CATSAQSGVCVTEQYF

D: TRBD1
J: TRBJ2-7
size: -
V: TRBV20-1
DNA: TGCAGTGCTAGCCCGACAGGGAAGAGCGACGAGCAGTACTTC
CDR3: CSASPTGKSDEQYF

D: TRBD2
J: TRBJ2-3
size: few
V: TRBV20-1
DNA: TGCAGTGCGAAGGCGTCTAGCGGGATCGCAGATACGCAGTATTTT
CDR3: CSAKASSGIADTQYF

D: -
J: TRBJ1-4
size: few
V: TRBV24-1
DNA: TGTGCCACCGCACAGGGAGGGGAGAAGGAAAAACTGTTTTTT
CDR3: CATAQGGEKEKLFF

D: -
J: TRBJ2-1
size: many
V: TRBV2
DNA: TGTGCCAGCAGTTCGAGTGGTGAGCAGTTCTTC
CDR3: CASSSSGEQFF

D: -
J: TRBJ1-1
size: many
V: TRBV19
DNA: TGTGCCAGTAGTCTACAGTCGAGACGGAAGAACACTGAAGCTTTCTTT
CDR3: CASSLQSRRKNTEAFF

D: TRBD1
J: TRBJ1-5
size: many
V: TRBV2
DNA: TGTGCCAGCAGTGAACAGGGGGCAACTTATAGCAATCAGCCCCAGCATTTT
CDR3: CASSEQGATYSNQPQHF

D: TRBD1
J: TRBJ2-4
size: -
V: TRBV5-1
DNA: TGCGCCAGCAGTTTGGGACAGGGGGAGGACATTCAGTACTTC
CDR3: CASSLGQGEDIQYF

D: -
J: TRBJ1-4
size: few
V: TRBV10-3
DNA: TGTGCCATCTCGGACAGCGGAGAGGAAAAACTGTTTTTT
CDR3: CAISDSGEEKLFF